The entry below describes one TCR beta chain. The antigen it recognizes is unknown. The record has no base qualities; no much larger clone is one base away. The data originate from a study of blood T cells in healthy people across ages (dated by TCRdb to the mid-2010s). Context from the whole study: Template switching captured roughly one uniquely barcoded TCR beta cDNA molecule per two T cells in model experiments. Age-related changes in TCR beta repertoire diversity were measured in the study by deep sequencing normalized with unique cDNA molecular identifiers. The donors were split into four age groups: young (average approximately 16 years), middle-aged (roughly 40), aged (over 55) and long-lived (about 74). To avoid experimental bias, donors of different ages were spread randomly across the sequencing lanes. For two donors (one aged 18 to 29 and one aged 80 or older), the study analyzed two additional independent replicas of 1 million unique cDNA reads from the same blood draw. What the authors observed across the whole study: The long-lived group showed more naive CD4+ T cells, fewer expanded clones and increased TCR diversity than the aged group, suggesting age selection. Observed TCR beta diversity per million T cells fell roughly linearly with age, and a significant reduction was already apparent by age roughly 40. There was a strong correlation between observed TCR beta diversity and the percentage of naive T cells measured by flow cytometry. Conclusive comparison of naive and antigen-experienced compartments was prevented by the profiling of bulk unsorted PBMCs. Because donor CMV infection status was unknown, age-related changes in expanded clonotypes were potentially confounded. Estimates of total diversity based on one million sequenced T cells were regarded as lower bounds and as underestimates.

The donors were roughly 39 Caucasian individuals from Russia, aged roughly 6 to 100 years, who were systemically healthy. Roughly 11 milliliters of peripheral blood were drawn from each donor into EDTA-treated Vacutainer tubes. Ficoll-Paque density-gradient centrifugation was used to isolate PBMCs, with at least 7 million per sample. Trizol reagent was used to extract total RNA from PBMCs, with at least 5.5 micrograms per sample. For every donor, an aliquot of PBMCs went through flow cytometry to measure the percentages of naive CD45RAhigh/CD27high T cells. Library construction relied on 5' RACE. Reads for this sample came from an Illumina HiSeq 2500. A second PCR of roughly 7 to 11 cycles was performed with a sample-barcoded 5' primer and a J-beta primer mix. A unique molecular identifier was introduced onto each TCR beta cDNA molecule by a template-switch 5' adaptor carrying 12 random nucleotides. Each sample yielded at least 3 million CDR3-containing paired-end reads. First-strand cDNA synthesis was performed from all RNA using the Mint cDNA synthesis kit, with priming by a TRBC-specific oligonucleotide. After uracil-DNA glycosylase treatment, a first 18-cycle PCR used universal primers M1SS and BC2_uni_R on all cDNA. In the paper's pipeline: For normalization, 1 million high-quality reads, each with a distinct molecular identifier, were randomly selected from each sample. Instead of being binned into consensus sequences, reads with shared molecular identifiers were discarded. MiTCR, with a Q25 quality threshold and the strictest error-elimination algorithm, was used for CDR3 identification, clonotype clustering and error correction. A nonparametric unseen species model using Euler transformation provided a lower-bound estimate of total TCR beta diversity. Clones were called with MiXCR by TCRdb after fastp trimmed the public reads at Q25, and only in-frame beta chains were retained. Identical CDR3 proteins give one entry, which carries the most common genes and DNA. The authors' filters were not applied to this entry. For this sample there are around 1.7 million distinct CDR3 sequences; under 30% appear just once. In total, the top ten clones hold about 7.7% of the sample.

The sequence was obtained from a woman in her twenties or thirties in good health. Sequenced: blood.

This receptor carries the CDR3 CASSYQRRGPDTQYF. The nucleotide sequence is given as TGTGCCAGCAGCTATCAACGGCGCGGGCCAGATACGCAGTATTTT. The sequence links TRBV28 to TRBJ2-3; the D segment could be TRBD2, given 5 matching bases. The germline V gene sets CDR1 to MDHEN and CDR2 to SYDVKM. Deletion took 6 bases off V and 4 bases off J, with a span of 17 bases between the germline ends. The CDR3, from cysteine to phenylalanine, totals 15 residues. Kept here is only the CDR3 DNA, which spans 45 bases and is read in frame from base 1.